Sequencing of this T cell receptor (beta chain) was carried out in a study of blood T cell repertoires in COVID-19. Original processing methods: Estimation of nucleated cell counts was performed using reference gene primer amplification. The table came from immunoSEQ multiplex PCR; TCRdb's copy has only in-frame clones and leaves some out. The DNA was the basis for D and trimming; V, J and clone size are from that table. Of 130,000 to 150,000 clones in the sample, roughly 84% were seen once. The CDR3 runs to 13 residues. V shed 2 bases and J shed 3 bases, with 7 bases lying between them. The germline gives CDR1 MNHEY, CDR2 SVGAGI. Participants, about 18 to 90 years old, spanned around 26 US areas.

The sequenced material came from PBMCs or T cells enriched from blood (not recorded which). This TCR was sampled from a woman in her 50s who had been exposed to COVID-19. The rearrangement joins TRBV6-5 to TRBJ2-5; tentatively, D is TRBD2 (5 bases). The CDR3 DNA sequence: TGTGCCAGCAGTTACCTCGGGGAAGAGACCCAGTACTTC. Protein: CASSYLGEETQYF.